The rows below give T cell receptor beta chains drawn from one sample of a study of T cells after yellow fever vaccination. MiXCR, run by TCRdb on the 5' RACE reads, gives a single entry per CDR3 protein. In the table there are approximately 550,000 distinct CDR3 sequences, about 19% of which are singletons. Sequencing was performed on PBMCs, taken 15 days after the yellow fever booster vaccination. These receptors came from a man in his thirties or forties who received the YFV17D yellow fever vaccine. Both conserved end residues are part of each CDR3. Each record gives: clone size, D gene, V gene, J gene, CDR3 DNA, CDR3 protein. A D gene is named only where the DNA matches it firmly. Not every row has a clone size; where given, it reads once, few, many or a size class.

>NA|NA|TRBV29-1|TRBJ2-3
TGCAGCGGGGCGAGGGCGGATACGCAGTATTTT
CSGARADTQYF
>NA|NA|TRBV18|TRBJ2-3
TGTGCCAGCTCATCAGTACCCCCAGATACGCAGTATTTT
CASSSVPPDTQYF
>NA|NA|TRBV7-9|TRBJ2-2
TGTGCCAGCAGCTTCCCCCCGACTAGTGACACCGGGGAGCTGTTTTTT
CASSFPPTSDTGELFF
>NA|TRBD2|TRBV6-2/TRBV6-3|TRBJ2-7
TGTGCCAGCAGTCGACTTTCTAGCGGGAGGACCTACGAGCAGTACTTC
CASSRLSSGRTYEQYF
>once|NA|TRBV20-1|TRBJ1-1
TGCAGTGCTAGAGTTTCTGGGCAATTCGCTGAAGCTTCCTTT
CSARVSGQFAEASF
>NA|TRBD2|TRBV18|TRBJ2-5
TGTGCCAGCTCACCTGCGGGAGGGGCAGAGACCCAGTACTTC
CASSPAGGAETQYF
>once|NA|TRBV28|TRBJ2-7
TGTGCCAGCAGTTCCCCCCGTCCGGGCCAGCTCTACGAGCAGTACTTC
CASSSPRPGQLYEQYF
>NA|TRBD2|TRBV5-1|TRBJ2-5
TGCGCCAGCAGCTTGGTCGTACTAGCGGGCCCCCAAGAGACCCAGTACTTC
CASSLVVLAGPQETQYF
>few|TRBD2|TRBV6-2/TRBV6-3|TRBJ2-7
TGTGCCAGCCTCGGCCGATTGACTAGCGGGAGCGAGCAGTACTTC
CASLGRLTSGSEQYF
>NA|TRBD1|TRBV4-3|TRBJ2-6
TGCGCCAGCAGCACCAGAACAGGGGCCGGGGCCAACGTCCTGACTTTC
CASSTRTGAGANVLTF
>NA|TRBD2|TRBV5-1|TRBJ2-7
TGCGCCAGCGGATCGACTAGCGGAGCAGTAGGGCTGTACTTC
CASGSTSGAVGLYF
>few|NA|TRBV6-6|TRBJ2-1
TGTGCCAGCAGAGGGGGAACGGGTGAGCAGTTCTTC
CASRGGTGEQFF
>NA|NA|TRBV5-6|TRBJ2-1
TGTGCCAGCAGCCCCAGACTCCCGAGCTACAATGAGCAGTTCTTC
CASSPRLPSYNEQFF
>NA|NA|TRBV19|TRBJ2-3
TGTGCCAGTAGTACTCAGGGCAATACGCAGTATTTT
CASSTQGNTQYF
>few|TRBD2|TRBV28|TRBJ2-3
TGTGCCAGCATCCGCCGAGGGGGTAGCGGGAGGTCAGATACGCAGTATTTT
CASIRRGGSGRSDTQYF
>few|NA|TRBV20-1|TRBJ2-1
TGCAGTGCTGACCAGCCGGGAAACAATGAGCAGTTCTTC
CSADQPGNNEQFF
>few|TRBD2|TRBV7-8|TRBJ2-3
TGTGCCAGCAGACAAAGACTAGCGGGTAGCACAGATACGCAGTATTTT
CASRQRLAGSTDTQYF
>NA|NA|TRBV30|TRBJ2-7
TGTGCCTGGAGTCAGACCTACGAGCAGTACTTC
CAWSQTYEQYF
>few|NA|TRBV27|TRBJ2-6
TGTGCCAGCAGTTTATTGGGGGGATGGACTGGGGCCAACGTCCTGACTTTC
CASSLLGGWTGANVLTF
>NA|TRBD1|TRBV18|TRBJ2-7
TGTGCCAGCTCACCATCAGGACAGGAGGATTCTCCGATTGGATCTTACTACGAGCAGTACTTC
CASSPSGQEDSPIGSYYEQYF
>few|NA|TRBV14|TRBJ2-3
TGTGCCAGCAGCCCCTCAGGCTACACGCAGTATTTT
CASSPSGYTQYF
>NA|NA|TRBV12-3/TRBV12-4|TRBJ2-3
TGTGCCAGCAGCCACACCAGAGATACGCAGTATTTT
CASSHTRDTQYF
>few|TRBD1|TRBV5-6|TRBJ1-5
TGTGCCAGCAGGGGGGACAGAAATAGCAATCAGCCCCAGCATTTT
CASRGDRNSNQPQHF
>few|NA|TRBV28|TRBJ2-5
TGTGCCAGCAGTTTATGGCCGCGGCAGGGGGAGACCCAGTACTTC
CASSLWPRQGETQYF
>NA|NA|TRBV25-1|TRBJ1-3
TGTGCCAGCAGTGAATACCAGGGCTCTGGAAACACCATATATTTT
CASSEYQGSGNTIYF
>few|TRBD2|TRBV28|TRBJ2-7
TGTGCCAGCGGCCTAGCGGGAGGTCCGGCGGGCGAGCAGTACTTC
CASGLAGGPAGEQYF
>few|NA|TRBV6-5|TRBJ1-4
TGTGCCAGCAGTTACTCGAGGGCGGTTGAAAAACTGTTTTTT
CASSYSRAVEKLFF
>few|TRBD2|TRBV9|TRBJ2-1
TGTGCCAGCAGCGATTCGCTAGCGGGAGTTGACAATGAGCAGTTCTTC
CASSDSLAGVDNEQFF
>few|NA|TRBV18|TRBJ2-5
TGTGCCAGCTCACCACTTGGAGCGGGTCGGGGGATCGAGACCCAGTACTTC
CASSPLGAGRGIETQYF
>NA|NA|TRBV20-1|TRBJ1-1
TGCAGTGCTAGTGGGCAGCCCGGTGGCACTGAAGCTTTCTTT
CSASGQPGGTEAFF
>NA|NA|TRBV28|TRBJ2-7
TGTGCCAGCAGTTCCTCCCGCGGCGAGCAGTACTTC
CASSSSRGEQYF
>few|NA|TRBV19|TRBJ2-7
TGTGCCAGTAGTAAGAGCGGTCCCTCCTACGAGCAGTACTTC
CASSKSGPSYEQYF
>few|NA|TRBV14|TRBJ2-5
TGTGCCAGCAGCCAAGTGGCCTCGGAGACCCAGTACTTC
CASSQVASETQYF
>NA|TRBD1|TRBV25-1|TRBJ2-7
TGTGCCAGCAAGCCGACAGGGGAGAGGTACGAGCAGTACTTC
CASKPTGERYEQYF
>few|NA|TRBV7-2|TRBJ2-1
TGTGCCAGCAACCCCGCCCGAGGAGGGGAATCCTACAATGAGCAGTTCTTC
CASNPARGGESYNEQFF
>NA|NA|TRBV7-2|TRBJ1-1
TGTGCCAGCAGCTTAATTGCCGGATACACTGAAGCTTTCTTT
CASSLIAGYTEAFF
>NA|TRBD2|TRBV20-1|TRBJ2-5
TGCAGTGCTAGCGCGGGGGGAGGACAAATAAGGCAGTACTTC
CSASAGGGQIRQYF
>NA|TRBD1|TRBV30|TRBJ1-1
TGTGCCTGGCGGACAGGGAGAGCTTTCTTT
CAWRTGRAFF
>few|NA|TRBV10-2|TRBJ2-2
TGCGCCAGCAGTGAGTCCGCGAACACCGGGGAGCTGTTTTTT
CASSESANTGELFF
>few|TRBD2|TRBV6-2/TRBV6-3|TRBJ2-7
TGTGCCAGCAGCTACACGGGGGGGCGGATAACCTACGAGCAGTACTTC
CASSYTGGRITYEQYF